This T cell receptor beta chain was sequenced for a study of shared T cell receptors in the human thymus. Produced via immunoSEQ multiplex PCR; TCRdb's table is partial and in-frame only. Of hundreds of thousands of clones detected, around 78% appear once; the ten largest clones hold about 0.013%. V lost 5 bases to trimming and J lost 2 bases; unmatched junction nucleotides: 9. Per the germline V gene, CDR1 is MDHEN and CDR2 is SYDVKM. The CDR3 has 15 residues. The same data also contributed to another study, on human thymus T cells. As that study records: Healthy Finnish infants undergoing corrective surgery for congenital heart defects were the donors. Resected material from corrective heart surgery provided the thymus tissue analysed. Use of V and J genes seemed skewed within the thymic and blood repertoires. Related research described thymic repertoires that were highly overlapping among unrelated individuals.

The chain is built from TRBV28 and TRBJ2-7; 7 positions match TRBD1. This sequence was found in a boy less than two years old with a congenital heart defect. The sample taken for sequencing was thymocytes. CDR3 bases: TGTGCCAGCAGTAACAGGGGATCCCCTACCTACGAGCAGTACTTC. Translation gives CASSNRGSPTYEQYF.